This T cell receptor (beta chain) was profiled in a study of shared clonotypes between healthy human individuals. V was trimmed by 4 bases and J by 8 bases, leaving 16 bases between them. CDR3 size: 15 residues. Germline V gene lookup returns CDR1 SGDLS and CDR2 YYNGEE. Here immunoSEQ multiplex PCR was the method, and the copy in TCRdb shows in-frame clones only, minus some. The sample records about 2 million clones, 95% being singletons. This receptor was identified in a young man in good health. This rearrangement joins TRBV9 to TRBJ1-6; perhaps TRBD1 as D (6 bases). Sequences were obtained from naive CD4+ T cells sorted from blood. This sample's subset: CD45RA+ positively selected. CDR3 region: CASSTQAGGDSPLHF. Here the CDR3 DNA reads TGTGCCAGCAGCACCCAGGCGGGGGGCGATTCACCCCTCCACTTT.